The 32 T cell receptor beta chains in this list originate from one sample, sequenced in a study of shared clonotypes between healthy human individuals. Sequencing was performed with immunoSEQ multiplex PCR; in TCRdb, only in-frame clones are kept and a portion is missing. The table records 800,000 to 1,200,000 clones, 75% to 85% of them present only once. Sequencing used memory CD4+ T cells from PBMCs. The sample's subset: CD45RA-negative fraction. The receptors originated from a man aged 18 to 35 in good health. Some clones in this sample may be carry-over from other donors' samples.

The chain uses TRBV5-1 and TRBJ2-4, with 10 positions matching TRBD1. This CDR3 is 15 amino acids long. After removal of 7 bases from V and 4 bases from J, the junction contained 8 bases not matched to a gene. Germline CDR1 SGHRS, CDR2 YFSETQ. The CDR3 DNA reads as TGCGCCAGCCAGAGTGGACAGGGGGAGAAAAACATTCAGTACTTC. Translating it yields CASQSGQGEKNIQYF.

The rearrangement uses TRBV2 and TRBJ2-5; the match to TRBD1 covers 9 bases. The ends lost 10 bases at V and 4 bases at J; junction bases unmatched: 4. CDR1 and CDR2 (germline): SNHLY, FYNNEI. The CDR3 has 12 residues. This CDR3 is CATMDRGETQYF. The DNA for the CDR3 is TGTGCCACCATGGACAGGGGAGAGACCCAGTACTTC.

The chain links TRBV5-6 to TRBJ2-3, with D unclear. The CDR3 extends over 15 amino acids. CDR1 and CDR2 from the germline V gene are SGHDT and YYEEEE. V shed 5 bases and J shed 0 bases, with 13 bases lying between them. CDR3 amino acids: CASSQNPASTDTQYF. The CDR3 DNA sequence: TGTGCCAGCAGTCAAAACCCGGCGAGCACAGATACGCAGTATTTT.

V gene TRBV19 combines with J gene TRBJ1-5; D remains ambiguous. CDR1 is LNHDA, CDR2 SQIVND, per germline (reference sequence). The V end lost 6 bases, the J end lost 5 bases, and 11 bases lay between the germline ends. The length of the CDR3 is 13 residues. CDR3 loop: CASSRTADQPQHF. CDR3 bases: TGTGCCAGTAGCAGGACCGCGGATCAGCCCCAGCATTTT. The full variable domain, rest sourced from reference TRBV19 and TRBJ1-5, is DGGITQSPKYLFRKEGQNVTLSCEQNLNHDAMYWYRQDPGQGLRLIYYSQIVNDFQKGDIAEGYSVSREKKESFPLTVTSAQKNPTAFYLCASSRTADQPQHFGDGTRLSIL.

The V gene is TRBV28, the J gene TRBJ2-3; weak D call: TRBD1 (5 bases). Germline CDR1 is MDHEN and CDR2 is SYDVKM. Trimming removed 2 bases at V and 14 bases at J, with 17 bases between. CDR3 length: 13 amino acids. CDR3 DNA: TGTGCCAGCAGTTTAGGGGCTCGGCCTGGTCGGTATTTT. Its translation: CASSLGARPGRYF.

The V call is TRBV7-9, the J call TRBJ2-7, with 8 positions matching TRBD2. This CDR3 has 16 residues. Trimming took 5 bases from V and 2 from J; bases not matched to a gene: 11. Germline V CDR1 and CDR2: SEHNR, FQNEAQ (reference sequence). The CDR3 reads CASSPLGSGAAYEQYF. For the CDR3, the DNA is TGTGCCAGCAGCCCCCTGGGTAGCGGGGCCGCCTACGAGCAGTACTTC. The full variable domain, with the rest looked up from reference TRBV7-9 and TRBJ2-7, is DTGVSQNPRHKITKRGQNVTFRCDPISEHNRLYWYRQTLGQGPEFLTYFQNEAQLEKSRLLSDRFSAERPKGSFSTLEIQRTEQGDSAMYLCASSPLGSGAAYEQYFGPGTRLTVT.

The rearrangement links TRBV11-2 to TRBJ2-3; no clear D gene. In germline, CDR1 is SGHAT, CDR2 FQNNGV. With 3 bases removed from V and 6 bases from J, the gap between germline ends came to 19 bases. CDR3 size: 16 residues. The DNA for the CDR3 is TGTGCCAGCAGCTTCTCCGACCCACGATCGATGGATACGCAGTATTTT. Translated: CASSFSDPRSMDTQYF.

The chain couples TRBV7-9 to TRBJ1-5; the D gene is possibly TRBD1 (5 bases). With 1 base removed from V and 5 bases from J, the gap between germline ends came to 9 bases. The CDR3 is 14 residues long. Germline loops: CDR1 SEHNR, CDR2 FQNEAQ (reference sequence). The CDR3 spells CASSLGSGYQPQHF. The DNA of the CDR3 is TGTGCCAGCAGCTTAGGTTCAGGGTATCAGCCCCAGCATTTT.

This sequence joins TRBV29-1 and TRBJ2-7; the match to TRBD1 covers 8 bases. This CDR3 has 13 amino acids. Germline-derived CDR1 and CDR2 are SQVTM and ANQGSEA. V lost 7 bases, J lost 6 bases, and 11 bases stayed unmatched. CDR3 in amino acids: CSARQGTGAEQYF. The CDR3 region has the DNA TGCAGCGCAAGACAGGGGACCGGGGCCGAGCAGTACTTC.

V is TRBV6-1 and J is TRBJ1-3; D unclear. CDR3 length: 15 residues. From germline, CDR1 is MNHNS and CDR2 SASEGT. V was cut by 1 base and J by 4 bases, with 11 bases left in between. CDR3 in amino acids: CASSEEGHGGNTIYF. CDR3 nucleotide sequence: TGTGCCAGCAGTGAAGAAGGGCACGGAGGAAACACCATATATTTT.

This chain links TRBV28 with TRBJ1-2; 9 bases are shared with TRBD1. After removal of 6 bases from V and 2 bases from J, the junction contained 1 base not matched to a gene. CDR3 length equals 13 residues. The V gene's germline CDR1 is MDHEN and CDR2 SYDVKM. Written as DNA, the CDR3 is TGTGCCAGCAGGGGACAGGGCAACTATGGCTACACCTTC. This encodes CASRGQGNYGYTF.

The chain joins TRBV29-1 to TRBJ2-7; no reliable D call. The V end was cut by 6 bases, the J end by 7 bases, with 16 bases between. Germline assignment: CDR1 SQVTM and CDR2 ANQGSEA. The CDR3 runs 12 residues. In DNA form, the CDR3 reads TGCAGCGTCACTTCCGCGGATTTTGAGCAGTACTTC. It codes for CSVTSADFEQYF.

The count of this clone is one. The CDR3 nucleotides read TGTGCCAGCAGTCAGGGTGAAGAGACCCAGTACTTC. Its protein is CASSQGEETQYF. The chain joins TRBV6-6 to TRBJ2-5; D is perhaps TRBD1 (5 bases). Trimming shortened V by 5 bases and J by 3 bases, and 7 bases separated the two germline ends. Germline lookup yields CDR1 MNHNY and CDR2 SVGAGI (reference sequence). The CDR3 loop spans 12 amino acids.

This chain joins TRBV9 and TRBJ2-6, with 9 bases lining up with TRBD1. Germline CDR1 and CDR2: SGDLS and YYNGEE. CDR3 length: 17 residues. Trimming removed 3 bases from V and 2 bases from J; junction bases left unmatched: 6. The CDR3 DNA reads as TGTGCCAGCAGCGCGGACAGGGGTTGGGCTGGGGCCAACGTCCTGACTTTC. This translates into CASSADRGWAGANVLTF.

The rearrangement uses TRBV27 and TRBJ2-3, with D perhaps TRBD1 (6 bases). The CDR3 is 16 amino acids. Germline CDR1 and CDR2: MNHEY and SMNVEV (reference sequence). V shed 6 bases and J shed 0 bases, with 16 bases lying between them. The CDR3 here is CASSTMGALSTDTQYF. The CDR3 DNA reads TGTGCCAGCAGCACCATGGGGGCATTGAGCACAGATACGCAGTATTTT.

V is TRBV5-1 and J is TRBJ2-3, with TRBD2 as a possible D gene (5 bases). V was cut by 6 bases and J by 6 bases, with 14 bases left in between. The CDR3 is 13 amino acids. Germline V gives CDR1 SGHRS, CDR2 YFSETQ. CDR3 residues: CASTTGSEDTQYF. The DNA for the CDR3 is TGCGCCAGCACCACGGGGTCCGAGGATACGCAGTATTTT.

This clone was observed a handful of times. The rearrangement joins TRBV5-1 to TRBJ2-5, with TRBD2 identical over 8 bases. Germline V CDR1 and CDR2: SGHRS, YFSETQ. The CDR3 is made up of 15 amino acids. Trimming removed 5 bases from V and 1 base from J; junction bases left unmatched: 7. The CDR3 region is CASRVAGSFQETQYF. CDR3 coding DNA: TGCGCCAGCAGAGTAGCGGGAAGTTTCCAAGAGACCCAGTACTTC.

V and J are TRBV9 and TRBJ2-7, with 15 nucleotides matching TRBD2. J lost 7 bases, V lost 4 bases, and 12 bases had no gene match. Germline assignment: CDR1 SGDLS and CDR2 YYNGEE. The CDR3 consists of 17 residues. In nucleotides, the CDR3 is TGTGCCAGCAGCCCCAACCTTCGGACTAGCGGGAGGGGGGAGCAGTACTTC. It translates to CASSPNLRTSGRGEQYF.

CDR3 bases: TGTGCCAGCAGTTCAACGGGTAGCCCCACAGATACGCAGTATTTT. This sequence encodes CASSSTGSPTDTQYF. This rearrangement joins TRBV28 to TRBJ2-3; unclear D gene. This CDR3 comprises 15 residues. Trimming took off 4 bases at V and 2 bases at J, with 13 bases between the two ends. Germline-derived CDR1 and CDR2 are MDHEN and SYDVKM.

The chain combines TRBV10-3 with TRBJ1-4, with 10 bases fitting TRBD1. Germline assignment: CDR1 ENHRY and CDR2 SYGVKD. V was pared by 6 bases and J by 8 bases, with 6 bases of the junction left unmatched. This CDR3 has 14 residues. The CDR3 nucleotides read TGTGCCATCAGAAGGGACAGGGGAGGCGAAAAACTGTTTTTT. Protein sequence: CAIRRDRGGEKLFF.

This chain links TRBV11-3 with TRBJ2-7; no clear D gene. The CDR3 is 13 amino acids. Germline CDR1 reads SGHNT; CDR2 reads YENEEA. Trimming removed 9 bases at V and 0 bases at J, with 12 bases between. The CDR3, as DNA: TGTGCCAGTTCCGGGCCATCCTCCTACGAGCAGTACTTC. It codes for CASSGPSSYEQYF.

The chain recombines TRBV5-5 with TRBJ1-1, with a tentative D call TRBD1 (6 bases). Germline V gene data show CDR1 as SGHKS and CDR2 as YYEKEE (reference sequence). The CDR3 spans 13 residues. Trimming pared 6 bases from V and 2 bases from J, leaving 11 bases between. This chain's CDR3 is CASTWDTNTEAFF. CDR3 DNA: TGTGCCAGCACCTGGGACACCAACACTGAAGCTTTCTTT.

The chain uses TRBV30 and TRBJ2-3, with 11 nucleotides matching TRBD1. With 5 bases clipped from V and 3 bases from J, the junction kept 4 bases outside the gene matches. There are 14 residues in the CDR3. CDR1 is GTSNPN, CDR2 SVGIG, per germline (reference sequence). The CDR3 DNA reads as TGTGCCTGGGGGACAGGGGGTGGGACAGATACGCAGTATTTT. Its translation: CAWGTGGGTDTQYF.

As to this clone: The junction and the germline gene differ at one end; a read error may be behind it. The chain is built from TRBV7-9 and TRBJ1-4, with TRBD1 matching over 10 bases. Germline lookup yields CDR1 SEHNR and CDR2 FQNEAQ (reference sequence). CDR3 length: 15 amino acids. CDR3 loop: CASSRQGALNQKLFF. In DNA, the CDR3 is TGTGCCAGCAGTCGACAGGGGGCCCTTAATCAAAAACTGTTTTTT.

The CDR3 DNA reads as TGTGCCAGCAGCCCGAGGCCGTCAGGGGCTCATACCTACAATGAGCAGTTCTTC. Translating it yields CASSPRPSGAHTYNEQFF. J is TRBJ2-1 and V is TRBV5-5, with a weak D call TRBD1 (6 bases). Germline CDR1 and CDR2: SGHKS and YYEKEE (reference sequence). Trimming took off 4 bases at V and 2 bases at J, with 22 bases between the two ends. The CDR3 contains 18 residues.

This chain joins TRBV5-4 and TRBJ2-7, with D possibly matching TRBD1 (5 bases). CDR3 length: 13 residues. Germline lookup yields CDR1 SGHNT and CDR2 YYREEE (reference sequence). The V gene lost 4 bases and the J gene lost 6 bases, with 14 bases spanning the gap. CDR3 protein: CASSPDSPREQYF. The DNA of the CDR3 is TGTGCCAGCAGCCCCGACAGTCCGCGCGAGCAGTACTTC.

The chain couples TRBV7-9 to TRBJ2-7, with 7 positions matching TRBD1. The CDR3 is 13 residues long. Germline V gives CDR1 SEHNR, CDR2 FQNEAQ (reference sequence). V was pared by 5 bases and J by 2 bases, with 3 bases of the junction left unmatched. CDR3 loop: CASSDRVTYEQYF. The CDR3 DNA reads TGTGCCAGCAGCGACAGGGTAACCTACGAGCAGTACTTC.

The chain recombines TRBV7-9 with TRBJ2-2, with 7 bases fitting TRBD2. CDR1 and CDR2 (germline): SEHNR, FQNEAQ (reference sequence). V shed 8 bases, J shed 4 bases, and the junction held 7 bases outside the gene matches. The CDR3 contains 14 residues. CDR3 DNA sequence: TGTGCCAGCCAGACCCAGCGGGGCACCGGGGAGCTGTTTTTT. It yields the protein CASQTQRGTGELFF.

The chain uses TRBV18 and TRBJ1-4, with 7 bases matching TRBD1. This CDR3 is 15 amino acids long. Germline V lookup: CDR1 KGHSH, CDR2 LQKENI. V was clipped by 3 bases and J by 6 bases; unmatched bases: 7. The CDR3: CASSPQGGSYEKLFF. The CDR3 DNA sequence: TGTGCCAGCTCACCCCAGGGGGGGTCCTATGAAAAACTGTTTTTT.

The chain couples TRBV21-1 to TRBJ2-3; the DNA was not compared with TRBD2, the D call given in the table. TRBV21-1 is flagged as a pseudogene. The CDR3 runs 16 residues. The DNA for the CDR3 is TGTGCCAGCAGCATTCCTCTAGCGGCCCAAACAGATACGCAGTATTTT. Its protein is CASSIPLAAQTDTQYF.

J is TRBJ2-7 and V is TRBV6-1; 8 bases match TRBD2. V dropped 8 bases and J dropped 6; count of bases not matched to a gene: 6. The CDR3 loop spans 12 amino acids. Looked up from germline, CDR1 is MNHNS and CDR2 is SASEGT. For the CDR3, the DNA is TGTGCCAGCTATCGGGGGGGCTTCGAGCAGTACTTC. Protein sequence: CASYRGGFEQYF.

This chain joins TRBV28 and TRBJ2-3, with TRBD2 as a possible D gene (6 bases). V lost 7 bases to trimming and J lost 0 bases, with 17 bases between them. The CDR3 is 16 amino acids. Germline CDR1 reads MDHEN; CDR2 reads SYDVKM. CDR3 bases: TGTGCCAGCAACCCGGCCGGGACTCAAAGCACAGATACGCAGTATTTT. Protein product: CASNPAGTQSTDTQYF.